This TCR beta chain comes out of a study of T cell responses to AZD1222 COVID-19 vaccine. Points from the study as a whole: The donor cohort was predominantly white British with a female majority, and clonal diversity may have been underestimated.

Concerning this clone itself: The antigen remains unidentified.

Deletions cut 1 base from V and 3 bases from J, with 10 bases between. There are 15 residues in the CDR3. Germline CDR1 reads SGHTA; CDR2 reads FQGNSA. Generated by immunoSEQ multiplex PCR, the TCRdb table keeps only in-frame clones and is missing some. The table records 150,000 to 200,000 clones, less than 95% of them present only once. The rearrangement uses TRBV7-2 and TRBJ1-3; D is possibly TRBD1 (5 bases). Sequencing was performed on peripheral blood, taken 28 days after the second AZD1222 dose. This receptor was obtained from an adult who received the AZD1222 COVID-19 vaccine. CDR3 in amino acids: CASSLVGGDGNTIYF. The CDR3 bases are TGTGCCAGCAGCTTAGTTGGAGGGGATGGAAACACCATATATTTT.